This note documents a single TCR beta chain sequence. Measured with immunoSEQ multiplex PCR; TCRdb has only the in-frame clones, and not every one. The sample yields some 82,000 clones, about 93% seen once. This CDR3 is 12 amino acids long. Germline assignment: CDR1 KGHSH and CDR2 LQKENI. With 8 bases clipped from V and 6 bases from J, the junction kept 5 bases outside the gene matches. This record comes from a study of technical replicates of blood from a few donors. Sequencing was done on a sample of T cells isolated from PBMCs. This chain joins TRBV18 and TRBJ2-5; the match to TRBD1 covers 8 bases. The source is a human donor in good health. The CDR3 DNA reads TGTGCCAGCGCGGACAGGGATAAGACCCAGTACTTC. This encodes CASADRDKTQYF.